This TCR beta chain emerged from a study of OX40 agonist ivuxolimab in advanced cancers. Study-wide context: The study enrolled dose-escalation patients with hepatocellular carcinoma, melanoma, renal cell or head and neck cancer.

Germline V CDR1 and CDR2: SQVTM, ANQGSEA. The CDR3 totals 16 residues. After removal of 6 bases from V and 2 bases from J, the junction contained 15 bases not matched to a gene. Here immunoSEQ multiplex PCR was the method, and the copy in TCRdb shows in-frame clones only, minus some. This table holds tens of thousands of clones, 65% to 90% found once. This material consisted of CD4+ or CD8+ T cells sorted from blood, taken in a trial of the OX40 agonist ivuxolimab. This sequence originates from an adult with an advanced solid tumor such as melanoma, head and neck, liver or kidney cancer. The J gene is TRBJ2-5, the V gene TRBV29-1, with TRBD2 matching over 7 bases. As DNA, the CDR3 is TGCAGCGTCCCCTACCGGGAGGCCTTCATGCAAGAGACCCAGTACTTC. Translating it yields CSVPYREAFMQETQYF.